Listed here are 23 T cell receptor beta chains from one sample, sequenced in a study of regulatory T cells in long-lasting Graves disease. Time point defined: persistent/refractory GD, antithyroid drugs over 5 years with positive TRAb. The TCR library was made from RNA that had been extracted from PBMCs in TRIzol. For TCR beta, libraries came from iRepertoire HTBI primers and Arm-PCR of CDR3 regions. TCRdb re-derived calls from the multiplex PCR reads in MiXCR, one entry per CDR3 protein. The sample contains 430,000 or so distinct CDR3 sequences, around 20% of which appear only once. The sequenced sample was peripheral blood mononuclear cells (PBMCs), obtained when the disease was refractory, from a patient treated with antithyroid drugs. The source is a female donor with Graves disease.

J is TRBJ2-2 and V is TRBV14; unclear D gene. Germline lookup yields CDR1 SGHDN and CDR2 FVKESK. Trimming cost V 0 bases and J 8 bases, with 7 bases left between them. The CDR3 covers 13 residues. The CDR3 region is CASSQDPDGELFF. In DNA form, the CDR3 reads TGTGCCAGCAGCCAAGACCCGGATGGGGAGCTGTTTTTT. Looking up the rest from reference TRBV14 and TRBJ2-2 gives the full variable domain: EAGVTQFPSHSVIEKGQTVTLRCDPISGHDNLYWYRRVMGKEIKFLLHFVKESKQDESGMPNNRFLAERTGGTYSTLKVQPAELEDSGVYFCASSQDPDGELFFGEGSRLTVL.

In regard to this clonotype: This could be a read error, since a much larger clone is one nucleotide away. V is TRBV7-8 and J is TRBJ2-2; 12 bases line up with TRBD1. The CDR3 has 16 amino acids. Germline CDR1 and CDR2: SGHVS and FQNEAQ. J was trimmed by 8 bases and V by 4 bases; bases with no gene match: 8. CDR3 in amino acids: CASSWARDRGQGELFF. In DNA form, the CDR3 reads TGTGCCAGCAGCTGGGCCCGGGACAGGGGGCAGGGGGAGCTGTTTTTT.

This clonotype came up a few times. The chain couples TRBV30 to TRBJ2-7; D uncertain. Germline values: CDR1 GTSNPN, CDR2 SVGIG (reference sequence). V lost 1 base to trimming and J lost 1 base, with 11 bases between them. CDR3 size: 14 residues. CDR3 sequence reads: CAWSEGSGSYEQYF. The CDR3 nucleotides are TGTGCCTGGAGTGAAGGATCTGGTTCCTACGAGCAGTACTTC.

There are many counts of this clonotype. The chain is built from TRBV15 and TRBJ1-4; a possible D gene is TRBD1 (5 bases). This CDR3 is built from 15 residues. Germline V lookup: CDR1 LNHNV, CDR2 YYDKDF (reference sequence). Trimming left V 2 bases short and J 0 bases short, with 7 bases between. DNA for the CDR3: TGTGCCACCAGCAGACAGGGATCAACTAATGAAAAACTGTTTTTT. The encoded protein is CATSRQGSTNEKLFF.

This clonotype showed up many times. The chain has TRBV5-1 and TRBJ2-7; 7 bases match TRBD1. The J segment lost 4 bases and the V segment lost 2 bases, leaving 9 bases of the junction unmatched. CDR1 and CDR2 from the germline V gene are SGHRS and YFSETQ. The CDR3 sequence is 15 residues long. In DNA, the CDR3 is TGCGCCAGCAGCTTTAGTGGGACGACAGGGTACGAGCAGTACTTC. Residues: CASSFSGTTGYEQYF.

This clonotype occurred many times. The CDR3 DNA reads TGTGCCAGCAAGGGGGAGGGGCGCCCCTACGAGCAGTACTTC. Residues: CASKGEGRPYEQYF. The chain is built from TRBV2 and TRBJ2-7; possible D gene TRBD2, 7 bases. The length of the CDR3 is 14 residues. The V end lost 7 bases, the J end lost 2 bases, and 15 bases lay between the germline ends. The V gene's germline CDR1 is SNHLY and CDR2 FYNNEI.

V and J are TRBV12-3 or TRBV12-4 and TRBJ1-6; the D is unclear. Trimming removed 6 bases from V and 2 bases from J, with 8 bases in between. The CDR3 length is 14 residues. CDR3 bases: TGTGCCAGCAGGGAGGCTCCCTATAATTCACCCCTCCACTTT. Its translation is CASREAPYNSPLHF.

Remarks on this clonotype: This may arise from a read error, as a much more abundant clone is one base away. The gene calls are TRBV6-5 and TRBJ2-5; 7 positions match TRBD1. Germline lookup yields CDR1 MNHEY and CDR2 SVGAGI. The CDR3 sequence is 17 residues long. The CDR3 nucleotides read TGTGCCGGCAGTTACTATGCTAGGGGGCCATACCAAGAGACCCAGTACTTC. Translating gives CAGSYYARGPYQETQYF.

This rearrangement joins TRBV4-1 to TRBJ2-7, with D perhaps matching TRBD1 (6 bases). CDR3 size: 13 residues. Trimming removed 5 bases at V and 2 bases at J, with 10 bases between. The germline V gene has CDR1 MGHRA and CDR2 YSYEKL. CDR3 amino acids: CASSAQGPYEQYF. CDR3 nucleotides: TGCGCCAGCAGCGCACAGGGTCCCTACGAGCAGTACTTC.

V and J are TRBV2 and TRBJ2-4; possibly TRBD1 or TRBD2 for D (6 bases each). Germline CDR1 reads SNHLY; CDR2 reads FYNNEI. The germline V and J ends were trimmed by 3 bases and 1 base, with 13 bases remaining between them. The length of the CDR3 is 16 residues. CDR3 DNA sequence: TGTGCCAGCAGTGAGATGGGGGGCCAGGCCAAAAACATTCAGTACTTC. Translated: CASSEMGGQAKNIQYF.

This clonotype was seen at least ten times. The CDR3 loop is CASSLVGGRRTEAFF. The CDR3 DNA reads TGCGCCAGCAGCTTGGTGGGGGGGCGGCGGACTGAAGCTTTCTTT. This chain uses TRBV5-1 with TRBJ1-1; tentative D call: TRBD1 (6 bases). The V and J ends lost 0 bases and 5 bases respectively, with 14 bases between them. The CDR3 has 15 residues. Germline V gene lookup returns CDR1 SGHRS and CDR2 YFSETQ.

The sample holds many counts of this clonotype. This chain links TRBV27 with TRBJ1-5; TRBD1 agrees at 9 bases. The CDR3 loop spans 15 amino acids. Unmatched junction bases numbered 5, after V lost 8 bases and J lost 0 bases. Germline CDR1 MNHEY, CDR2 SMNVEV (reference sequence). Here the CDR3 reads CASRRGQGSNQPQHF. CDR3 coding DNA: TGTGCCAGCCGTAGGGGACAGGGTAGCAATCAGCCCCAGCATTTT.

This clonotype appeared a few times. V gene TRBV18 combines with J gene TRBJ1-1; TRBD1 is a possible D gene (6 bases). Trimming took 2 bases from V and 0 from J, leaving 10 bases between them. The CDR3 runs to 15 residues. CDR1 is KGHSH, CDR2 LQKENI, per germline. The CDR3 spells CASSPTTGVNTEAFF. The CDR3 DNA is TGTGCCAGCTCACCAACGACAGGTGTGAACACTGAAGCTTTCTTT.

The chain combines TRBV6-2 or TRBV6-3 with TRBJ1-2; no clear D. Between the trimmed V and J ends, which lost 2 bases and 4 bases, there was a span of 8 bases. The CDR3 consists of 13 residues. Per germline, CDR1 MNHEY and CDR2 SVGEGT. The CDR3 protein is CASSYRDGYGYTF. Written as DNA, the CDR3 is TGTGCCAGCAGTTACCGGGATGGCTATGGCTACACCTTC.

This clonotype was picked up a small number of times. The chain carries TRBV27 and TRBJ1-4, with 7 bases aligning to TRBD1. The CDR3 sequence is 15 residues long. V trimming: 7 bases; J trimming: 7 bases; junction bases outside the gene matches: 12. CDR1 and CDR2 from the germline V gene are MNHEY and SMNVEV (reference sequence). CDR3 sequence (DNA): TGTGCCAGCACCTCCAGACAGGGTGAAGGTGAAAAACTGTTTTTT. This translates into CASTSRQGEGEKLFF.

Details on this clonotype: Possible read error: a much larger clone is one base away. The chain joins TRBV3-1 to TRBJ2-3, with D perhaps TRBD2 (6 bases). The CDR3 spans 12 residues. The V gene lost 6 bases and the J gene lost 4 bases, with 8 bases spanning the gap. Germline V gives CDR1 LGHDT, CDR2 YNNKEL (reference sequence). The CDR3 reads CASSPSADTQYF. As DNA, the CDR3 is TGTGCCAGCAGTCCTAGCGCAGATACGCAGTATTTT.

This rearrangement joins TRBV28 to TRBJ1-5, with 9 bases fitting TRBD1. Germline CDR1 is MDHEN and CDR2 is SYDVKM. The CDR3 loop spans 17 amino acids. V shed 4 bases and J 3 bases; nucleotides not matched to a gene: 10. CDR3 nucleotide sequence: TGTGCCAGCAGTTCCCCCCGGGACAGGGTTTCCAATCAGCCCCAGCATTTT. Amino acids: CASSSPRDRVSNQPQHF.

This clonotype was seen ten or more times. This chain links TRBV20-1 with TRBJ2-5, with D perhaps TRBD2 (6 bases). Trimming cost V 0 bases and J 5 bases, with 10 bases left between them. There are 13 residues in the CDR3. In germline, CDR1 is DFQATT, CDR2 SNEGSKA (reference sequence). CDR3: CSARDIAAETQYF. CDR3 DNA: TGCAGTGCTAGAGATATAGCGGCGGAGACCCAGTACTTC.

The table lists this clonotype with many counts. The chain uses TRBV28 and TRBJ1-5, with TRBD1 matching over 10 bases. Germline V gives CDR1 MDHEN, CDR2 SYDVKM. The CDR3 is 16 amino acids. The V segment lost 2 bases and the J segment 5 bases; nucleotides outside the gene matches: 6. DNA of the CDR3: TGTGCCAGCAGTTTAAGGGGGACAGGGGTCGATCAGCCCCAGCATTTT. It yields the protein CASSLRGTGVDQPQHF.

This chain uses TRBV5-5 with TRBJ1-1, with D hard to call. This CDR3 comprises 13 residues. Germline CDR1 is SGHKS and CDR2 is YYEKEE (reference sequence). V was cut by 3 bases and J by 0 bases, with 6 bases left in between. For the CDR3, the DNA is TGTGCCAGCAGCTCTTATCTGAACACTGAAGCTTTCTTT. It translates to CASSSYLNTEAFF. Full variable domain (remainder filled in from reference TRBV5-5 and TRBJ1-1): DAGVTQSPTHLIKTRGQQVTLRCSPISGHKSVSWYQQVLGQGPQFIFQYYEKEERGRGNFPDRFSARQFPNYSSELNVNALLLGDSALYLCASSSYLNTEAFFGQGTRLTVV.

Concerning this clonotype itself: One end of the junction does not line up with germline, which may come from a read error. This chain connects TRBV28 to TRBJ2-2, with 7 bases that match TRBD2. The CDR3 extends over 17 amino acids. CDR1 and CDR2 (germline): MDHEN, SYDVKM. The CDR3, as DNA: TGTGCCAGCGGTTTAGAAACTCATGGCGGGAGAGCCGGGGAGCTGTTTTTT. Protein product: CASGLETHGGRAGELFF.

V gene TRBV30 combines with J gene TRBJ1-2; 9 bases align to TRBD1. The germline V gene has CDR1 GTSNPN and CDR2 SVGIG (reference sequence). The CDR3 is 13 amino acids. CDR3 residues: CATGTGFQDGYTF. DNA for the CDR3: TGTGCTACCGGGACAGGGTTTCAGGATGGCTACACCTTC.

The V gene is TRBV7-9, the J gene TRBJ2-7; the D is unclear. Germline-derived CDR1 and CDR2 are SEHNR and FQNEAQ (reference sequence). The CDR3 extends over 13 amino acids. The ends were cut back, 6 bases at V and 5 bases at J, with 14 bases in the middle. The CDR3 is CASRPPNRDEQYF. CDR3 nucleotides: TGTGCCAGCAGGCCCCCGAATAGGGACGAGCAGTACTTC.